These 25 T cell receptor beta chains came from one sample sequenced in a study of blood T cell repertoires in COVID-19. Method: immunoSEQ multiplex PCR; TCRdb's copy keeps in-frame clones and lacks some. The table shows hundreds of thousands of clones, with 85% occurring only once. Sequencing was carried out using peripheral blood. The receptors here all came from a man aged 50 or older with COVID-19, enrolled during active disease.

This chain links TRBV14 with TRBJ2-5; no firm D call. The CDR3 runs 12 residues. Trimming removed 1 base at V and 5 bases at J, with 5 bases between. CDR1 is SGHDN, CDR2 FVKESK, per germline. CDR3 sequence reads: CASSQARETQYF. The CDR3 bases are TGTGCCAGCAGCCAAGCCCGGGAGACCCAGTACTTC.

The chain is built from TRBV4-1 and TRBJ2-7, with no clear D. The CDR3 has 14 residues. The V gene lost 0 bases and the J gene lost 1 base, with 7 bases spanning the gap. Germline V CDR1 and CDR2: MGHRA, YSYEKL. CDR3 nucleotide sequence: TGCGCCAGCAGCCAAGATGGGCAGTCCTACGAGCAGTACTTC. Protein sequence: CASSQDGQSYEQYF.

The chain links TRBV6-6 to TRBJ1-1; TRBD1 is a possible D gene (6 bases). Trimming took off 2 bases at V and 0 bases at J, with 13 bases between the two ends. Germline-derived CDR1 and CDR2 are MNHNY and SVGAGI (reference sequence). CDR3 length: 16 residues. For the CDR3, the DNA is TGTGCCAGCAGTTACACCCAGACAGGAATGAACACTGAAGCTTTCTTT. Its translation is CASSYTQTGMNTEAFF.

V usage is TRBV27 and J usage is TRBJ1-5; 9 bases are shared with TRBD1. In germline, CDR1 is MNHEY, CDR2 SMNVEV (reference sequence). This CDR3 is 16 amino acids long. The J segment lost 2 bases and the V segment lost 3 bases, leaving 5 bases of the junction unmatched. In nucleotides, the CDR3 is TGTGCCAGCAGTTTGGGGACAGGGAAAGGCAATCAGCCCCAGCATTTT. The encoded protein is CASSLGTGKGNQPQHF.

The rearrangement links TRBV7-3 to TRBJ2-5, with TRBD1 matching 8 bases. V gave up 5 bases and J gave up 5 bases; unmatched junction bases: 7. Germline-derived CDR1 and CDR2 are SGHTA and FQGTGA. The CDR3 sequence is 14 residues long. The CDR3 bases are TGTGCCAGCAGCCGACAGGGGTCAAGGGAGACCCAGTACTTC. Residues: CASSRQGSRETQYF.

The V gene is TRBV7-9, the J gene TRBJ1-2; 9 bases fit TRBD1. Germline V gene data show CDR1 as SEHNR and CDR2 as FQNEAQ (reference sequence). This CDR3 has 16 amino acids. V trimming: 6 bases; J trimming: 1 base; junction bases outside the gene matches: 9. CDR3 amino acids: CASRPPRTGDNYGYTF. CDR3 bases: TGTGCCAGCAGACCGCCCAGGACAGGGGATAACTATGGCTACACCTTC.

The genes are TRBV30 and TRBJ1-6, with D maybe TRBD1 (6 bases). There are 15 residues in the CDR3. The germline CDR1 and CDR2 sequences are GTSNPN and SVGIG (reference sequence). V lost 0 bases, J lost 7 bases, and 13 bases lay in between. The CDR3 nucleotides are TGTGCCTGGAGTGTAATGCCAGGGGCCAATTCACCCCTCCACTTT. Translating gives CAWSVMPGANSPLHF. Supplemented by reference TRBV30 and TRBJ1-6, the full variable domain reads SQTIHQWPATLVQPVGSPLSLECTVEGTSNPNLYWYRQAAGRGLQLLFYSVGIGQISSEVPQNLSASRPQDRQFILSSKKLLLSDSGFYLCAWSVMPGANSPLHFGNGTRLTVT.

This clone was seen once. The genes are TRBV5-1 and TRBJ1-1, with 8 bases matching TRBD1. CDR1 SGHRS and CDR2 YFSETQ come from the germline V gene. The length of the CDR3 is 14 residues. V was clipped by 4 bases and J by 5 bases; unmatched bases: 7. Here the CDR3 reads CASSVDRESTEAFF. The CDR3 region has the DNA TGCGCCAGCAGCGTGGACAGGGAGTCGACTGAAGCTTTCTTT. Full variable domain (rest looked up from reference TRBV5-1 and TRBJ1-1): KAGVTQTPRYLIKTRGQQVTLSCSPISGHRSVSWYQQTPGQGLQFLFEYFSETQRNKGNFPGRFSGRQFSNSRSEMNVSTLELGDSALYLCASSVDRESTEAFFGQGTRLTVV.

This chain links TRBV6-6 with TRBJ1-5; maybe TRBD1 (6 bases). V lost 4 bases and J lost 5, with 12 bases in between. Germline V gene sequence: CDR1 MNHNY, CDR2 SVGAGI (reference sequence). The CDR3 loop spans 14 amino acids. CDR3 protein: CASSLTGIHQPQHF. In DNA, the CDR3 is TGTGCCAGCAGTTTAACAGGGATCCATCAGCCCCAGCATTTT.

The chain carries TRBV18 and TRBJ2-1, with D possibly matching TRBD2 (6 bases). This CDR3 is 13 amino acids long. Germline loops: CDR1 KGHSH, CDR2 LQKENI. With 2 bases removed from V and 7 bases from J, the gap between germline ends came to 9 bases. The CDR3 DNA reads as TGTGCCAGCTCACCATGGGGGGAAAATGAGCAGTTCTTC. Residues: CASSPWGENEQFF.

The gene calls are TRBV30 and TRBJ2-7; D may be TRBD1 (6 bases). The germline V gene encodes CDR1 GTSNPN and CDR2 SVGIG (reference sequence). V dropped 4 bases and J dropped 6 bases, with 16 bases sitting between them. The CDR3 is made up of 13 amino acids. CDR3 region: CAWTGHVKGEQYF. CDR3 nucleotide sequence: TGTGCCTGGACGGGACATGTCAAAGGCGAGCAGTACTTC.

The CDR3 region has the DNA TGTGCCAGCAGTTTATTACAGGGGGGGACCTACAATGAGCAGTTCTTC. It is translated as CASSLLQGGTYNEQFF. The V gene is TRBV28, the J gene TRBJ2-1, with D possibly matching TRBD1 (8 bases). The CDR3 covers 16 residues. CDR1 and CDR2 (germline): MDHEN, SYDVKM. Trimming took 1 base from V and 2 from J, leaving 12 bases between them.

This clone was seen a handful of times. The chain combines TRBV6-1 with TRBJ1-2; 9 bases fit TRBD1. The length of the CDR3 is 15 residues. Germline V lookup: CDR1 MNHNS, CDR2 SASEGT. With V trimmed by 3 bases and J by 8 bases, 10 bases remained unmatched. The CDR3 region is CASSDTGTGTRGYTF. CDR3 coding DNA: TGTGCCAGCAGTGATACCGGGACAGGGACCCGAGGCTACACCTTC.

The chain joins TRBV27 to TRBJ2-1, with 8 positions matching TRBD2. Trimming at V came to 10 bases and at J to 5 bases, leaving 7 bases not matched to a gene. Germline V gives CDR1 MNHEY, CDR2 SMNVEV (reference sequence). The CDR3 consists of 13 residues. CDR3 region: CATRGGVHNEQFF. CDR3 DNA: TGTGCCACCCGGGGGGGCGTACACAATGAGCAGTTCTTC.

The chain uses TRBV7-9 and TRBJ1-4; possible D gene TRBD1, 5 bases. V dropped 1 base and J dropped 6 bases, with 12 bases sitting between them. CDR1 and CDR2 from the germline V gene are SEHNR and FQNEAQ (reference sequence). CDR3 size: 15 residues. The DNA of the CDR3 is TGTGCCAGCAGCTTAGGGCAGGGTGGATATGAAAAACTGTTTTTT. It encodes CASSLGQGGYEKLFF.

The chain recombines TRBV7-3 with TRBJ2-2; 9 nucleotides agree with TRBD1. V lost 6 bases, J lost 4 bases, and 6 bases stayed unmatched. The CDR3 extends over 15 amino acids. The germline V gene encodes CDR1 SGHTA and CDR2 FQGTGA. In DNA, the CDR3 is TGTGCCAGCAGATCCGGGACAGGGTTCACCGGGGAGCTGTTTTTT. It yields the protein CASRSGTGFTGELFF.

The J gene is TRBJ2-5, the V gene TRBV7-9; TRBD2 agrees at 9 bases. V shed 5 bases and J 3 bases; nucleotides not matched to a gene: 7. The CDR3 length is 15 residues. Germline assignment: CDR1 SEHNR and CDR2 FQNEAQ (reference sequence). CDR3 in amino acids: CASSQSGGLKETQYF. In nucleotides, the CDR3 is TGTGCCAGCAGCCAAAGCGGGGGGTTAAAAGAGACCCAGTACTTC.

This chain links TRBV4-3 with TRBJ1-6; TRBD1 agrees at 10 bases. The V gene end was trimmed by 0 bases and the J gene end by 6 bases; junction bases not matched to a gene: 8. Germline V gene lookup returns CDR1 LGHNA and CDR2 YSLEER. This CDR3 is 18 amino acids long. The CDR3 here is CASSQDNIGTGVNSPLHF. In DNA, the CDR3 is TGCGCCAGCAGCCAAGACAATATCGGGACAGGGGTTAATTCACCCCTCCACTTT.

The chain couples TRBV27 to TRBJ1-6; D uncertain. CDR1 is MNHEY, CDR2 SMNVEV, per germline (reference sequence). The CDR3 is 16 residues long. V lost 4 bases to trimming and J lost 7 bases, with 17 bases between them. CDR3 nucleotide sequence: TGTGCCAGCAGTTCCGCCCGGTCCTGGAGGAATTCACCCCTCCACTTT. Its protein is CASSSARSWRNSPLHF.

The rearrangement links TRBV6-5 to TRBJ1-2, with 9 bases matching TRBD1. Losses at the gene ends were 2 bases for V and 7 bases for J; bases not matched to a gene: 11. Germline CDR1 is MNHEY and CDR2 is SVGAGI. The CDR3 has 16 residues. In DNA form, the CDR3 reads TGTGCCAGCAGTTACCGACCCCGGGACAGGGAGGGTGGCTACACCTTC. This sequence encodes CASSYRPRDREGGYTF.

The CDR3: CASSISGTSAYNEQFF. In nucleotides, the CDR3 is TGTGCCAGTAGTATAAGCGGGACTAGCGCCTACAATGAGCAGTTCTTC. The rearrangement uses TRBV19 and TRBJ2-1; 10 bases agree with TRBD2. This CDR3 is built from 16 residues. Germline CDR1 is LNHDA and CDR2 is SQIVND (reference sequence). V shed 2 bases, J shed 2 bases, and the junction held 3 bases outside the gene matches.

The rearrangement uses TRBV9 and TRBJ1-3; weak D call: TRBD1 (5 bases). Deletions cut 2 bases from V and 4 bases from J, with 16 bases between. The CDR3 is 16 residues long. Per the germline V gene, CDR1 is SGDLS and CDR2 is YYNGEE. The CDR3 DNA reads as TGTGCCAGCAGCGTCAGGGAGGGGTATGGCGGAAACACCATATATTTT. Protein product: CASSVREGYGGNTIYF.

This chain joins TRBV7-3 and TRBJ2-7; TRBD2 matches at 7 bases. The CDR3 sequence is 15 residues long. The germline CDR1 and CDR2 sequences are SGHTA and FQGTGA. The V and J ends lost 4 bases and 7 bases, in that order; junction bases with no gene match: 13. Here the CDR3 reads CASSSTGGDPREQYF. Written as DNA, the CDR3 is TGTGCCAGCAGCTCCACTGGGGGGGACCCTAGGGAGCAGTACTTC.

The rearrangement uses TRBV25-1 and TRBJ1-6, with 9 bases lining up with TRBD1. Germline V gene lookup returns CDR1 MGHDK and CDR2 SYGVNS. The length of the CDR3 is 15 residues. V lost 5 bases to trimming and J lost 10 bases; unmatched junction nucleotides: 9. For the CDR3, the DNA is TGTGCCAGCAGTAACACCGGGACAGGGAACTCACCCCTCCACTTT. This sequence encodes CASSNTGTGNSPLHF.

Here the CDR3 reads CASSNAGTLNTEAFF. The CDR3 DNA follows: TGTGCCAGCAGTAACGCCGGGACATTGAACACTGAAGCTTTCTTT. The genes are TRBV6-2 or TRBV6-3 and TRBJ1-1; D perhaps matches TRBD1 (6 bases). The V gene's germline CDR1 is MNHEY and CDR2 SVGEGT. CDR3 length equals 15 residues. Trimming cost V 5 bases and J 0 bases, with 13 bases left between them.